This record concerns one TCR beta chain sequence. Its specificity is unknown. This could be a read error, since a much larger clone is one nucleotide away. These data belong to a study of molecular identifiers for immune sequencing clone quantification. TCRdb re-analysed the PCR reads in MiXCR, keeping a single row per CDR3 protein. This sample yields roughly 320,000 distinct CDR3 sequences, of which roughly a fifth are seen a single time; under 0.95% belongs to the top ten. Germline lookup yields CDR1 MNHNY and CDR2 SVGAGI (reference sequence). The CDR3 length is 16 residues. Sequencing libraries of naive CD8 cells derived from around 20,000 to 1,000,000 sorted cells with 10%, 30% or 50% RNA. Study-level results: Among 800,000 to 1,000,000 naive cells, spiked Jurkat TCR RNA from a single cell was reportedly detectable.

The receptor's source is a human donor in good health. Some libraries in this study had Jurkat cell RNA spiked in. V and J are TRBV6-6 and TRBJ2-7; TRBD1 matches at 7 bases. Input material: naive CD8+ T cells from blood, with Jurkat cell RNA spiked in. Subset indicated: FACS-sorted CD8+CD4-CCR7+CD45RA+ naive T cells. CDR3 DNA sequence: TGTGCCAGCAGTTACCGTCCAGGGGGTAGCTCCTACGAGCAGTGCTTC. Protein sequence: CASSYRPGGSSYEQCF.